The sequence of this TCR beta chain was determined in a study of blood T cell repertoires in COVID-19 (dated by TCRdb to 2019 to 2021). Notes on the research overall: Samples from collaborators originated in the United States, Italy and Spain and spanned both the acute and convalescent phases of COVID-19. Deeply sampled blood TCRbeta repertoires from subjects exposed to, actively infected with, or recovered from COVID-19 were included in the dataset. The repertoires were made available in a free public database intended to serve as a resource for research on the immune response to SARS-CoV-2. The samples were drawn from two sources: the first 160 participants of the ongoing ImmuneRACE study, and some 1,300 subjects contributed by 6 global collaborators. Where available, HLA class I and class II types were taken from metadata supplied by the sample provider and were not determined by assay-based typing. Nearly every sample came with metadata listing a de-identified subject ID, COVID-19 status, age in years and sex. The material from the prospective study consisted of cDNA or gDNA derived from T cells, B-cell-depleted T cells, or PBMCs.

In the prospective study, participants were roughly 18 to 90 years old, resided in fewer than 25 geographic areas of the United States, and were enrolled through a virtual design. Cohort assignment in the prospective study relied on participant-reported clinical history from a screening survey and a study questionnaire. For ImmuneRACE Cohort 3, a participant was defined as recovered based on two consecutive negative NP/OP PCR tests, clearance by a healthcare professional, or resolution of symptoms. In the prospective study, whole blood, serum and a nasopharyngeal or oropharyngeal swab were collected from each participant by mobile phlebotomists. Prospective study participants could optionally give additional blood draws and questionnaires over an approximately two-month period. Prospective study blood samples were shipped either frozen or at room temperature before DNA extraction. A remark on this clone: This receptor's antigen is unknown. Nothing much larger sits one base from this clone, and base qualities are not available.

Cut back by 9 bases and 0 bases, the V and J ends lie 17 bases apart. Including the terminal cysteine and phenylalanine, the CDR3 comprises 15 residues. The DNA shown is the 45-base CDR3, in frame from base 1. CDR1 and CDR2 are drawn from the germline V gene (reference sequence): LNHDA, SQIVND. Broader findings and caveats from the paper: The amount of clinical and demographic metadata varied by source and participant and was provided uncurated.

The immunoSEQ Assay, a bias-controlled multiplex PCR, was used to amplify TCRbeta CDR3 regions from genomic DNA. Processing in the source paper ran as follows. The number of nucleated cells in each sample was estimated from the amplification of reference gene primers within the assay. To quantify the absolute abundance of each unique TCRbeta CDR3 rearrangement, sequence reads were collapsed and filtered. Productive Simpson clonality was computed per sample as the square root of Simpson's diversity index over productive rearrangements. Held by TCRdb, this immuneACCESS table contains in-frame sequences only and omits some clones. Under half of the omission traces to an unresolved V gene where checked; the cause of the rest is unknown. D and trimming come from the DNA, and the V and J calls and clone size come from that table. A total of about 250,000 clones appear in this sample, about 85% of them only once. The biggest ten clones account for around 2.9% of the sample.

This clonotype was obtained from a woman aged 45-65 years who had recovered from COVID-19. The sequenced material came from PBMCs or T cells enriched from blood (not recorded which). Recombination linked TRBV19 to TRBJ1-2, with the D gene too uncertain to name. The CDR3 has the sequence CASTKRGAPNYGYTF. The DNA sequence reads TGTGCCAGCACGAAGCGGGGAGCGCCTAACTATGGCTACACCTTC.